The next 9 T cell receptor beta chains were all read from a single sample in a study of OX40 agonist ivuxolimab in advanced cancers. Sequenced by immunoSEQ multiplex PCR; TCRdb stores in-frame clones only, minus some. This table has more than 80,000 clones, about 91% appearing once. The material was CD4+ or CD8+ T cells sorted from blood, obtained in a trial of the OX40 agonist ivuxolimab. The receptors shown here come from an adult with an advanced solid tumor such as melanoma, head and neck, liver or kidney cancer.

The chain is built from TRBV2 and TRBJ2-1; D perhaps matches TRBD1 (5 bases). V shed 3 bases and J shed 4 bases, with 10 bases lying between them. Germline CDR1 SNHLY, CDR2 FYNNEI. The CDR3 sequence is 14 residues long. CDR3 in amino acids: CASSDRVGYNEQFF. As DNA, the CDR3 is TGTGCCAGCAGTGACAGGGTGGGGTACAATGAGCAGTTCTTC.

The J gene is TRBJ2-7, the V gene TRBV28; TRBD2 matches at 8 bases. The junction had 3 bases not matched to a gene; V was cut back by 2 bases and J by 0 bases. This CDR3 has 15 amino acids. Per germline, CDR1 MDHEN and CDR2 SYDVKM. The CDR3 here is CASSLLAGGSYEQYF. The CDR3 coding sequence is TGTGCCAGCAGTTTACTGGCGGGAGGCTCCTACGAGCAGTACTTC.

The chain is built from TRBV6-6 and TRBJ2-7, with 8 nucleotides matching TRBD2. Germline trimming cut 6 bases from V and 5 bases from J; bases unmatched to any gene: 6. The CDR3 spans 13 residues. In germline, CDR1 is MNHNY, CDR2 SVGAGI (reference sequence). CDR3 in amino acids: CASRTGGEDEQYF. For the CDR3, the DNA is TGTGCCAGCAGAACCGGGGGGGAGGACGAGCAGTACTTC.

This clone has just one count. This chain uses TRBV2 with TRBJ2-3; D gene uncertain. V was cut by 3 bases and J by 5 bases, with 9 bases left in between. This CDR3 is 13 amino acids long. From germline, CDR1 is SNHLY and CDR2 FYNNEI. CDR3: CASSEGLQDTQYF. The CDR3 DNA sequence: TGTGCCAGCAGTGAGGGTTTGCAAGATACGCAGTATTTT.

This clone was counted once. The chain carries TRBV28 and TRBJ2-2; 10 nucleotides line up with TRBD1. V shed 7 bases and J 6 bases; nucleotides not matched to a gene: 8. CDR3 length equals 15 residues. The germline V gene encodes CDR1 MDHEN and CDR2 SYDVKM. CDR3 sequence reads: CASTSPGQGSGELFF. The CDR3 bases are TGTGCCAGCACCTCACCGGGACAGGGGTCCGGGGAGCTGTTTTTT. The full variable domain, in which reference TRBV28 and TRBJ2-2 provide the parts outside the CDR3, is DVKVTQSSRYLVKRTGEKVFLECVQDMDHENMFWYRQDPGLGLRLIYFSYDVKMKEKGDIPEGYSVSREKKERFSLILESASTNQTSMYLCASTSPGQGSGELFFGEGSRLTVL.

This chain joins TRBV10-2 and TRBJ2-7; a possible D gene is TRBD2 (5 bases). The germline CDR1 and CDR2 sequences are WSHSY and SAAADI. The V and J ends lost 3 bases and 6 bases respectively, with 12 bases between them. CDR3 size: 13 residues. The CDR3 bases are TGCGCCAGCAGTGAAATAAGGGCGGGCGAGCAGTACTTC. Its protein is CASSEIRAGEQYF.

The chain uses TRBV14 and TRBJ2-7; TRBD2 aligns across 7 bases. With V trimmed by 4 bases and J by 0 bases, 3 bases remained unmatched. This CDR3 spans 14 amino acids. CDR1 is SGHDN, CDR2 FVKESK, per germline. This chain's CDR3 is CASSRGEGSYEQYF. CDR3 bases: TGTGCCAGCAGCCGAGGGGAGGGCTCCTACGAGCAGTACTTC.

This chain links TRBV7-2 with TRBJ1-2; D unclear. This CDR3 is 12 amino acids long. Germline CDR1 reads SGHTA; CDR2 reads FQGNSA. Deletions cut 5 bases from V and 8 bases from J, with 12 bases between. CDR3 sequence: CASSLSPAGYTF. The CDR3 nucleotides read TGTGCCAGCAGCCTTAGCCCAGCCGGCTACACCTTC.

The gene calls are TRBV18 and TRBJ2-2; D is perhaps TRBD2 (6 bases). CDR1 and CDR2 (germline): KGHSH, LQKENI. The CDR3 is 15 amino acids. V lost 6 bases to trimming and J lost 0 bases, with 11 bases between them. CDR3 amino acids: CASSRREPNTGELFF. CDR3 in DNA: TGTGCCAGCTCGCGCCGGGAGCCGAACACCGGGGAGCTGTTTTTT. The complete variable domain, with remaining parts taken from reference TRBV18 and TRBJ2-2, reads NAGVMQNPRHLVRRRGQEARLRCSPMKGHSHVYWYRQLPEEGLKFMVYLQKENIIDESGMPKERFSAEFPKEGPSILRIQQVVRGDSAAYFCASSRREPNTGELFFGEGSRLTVL.